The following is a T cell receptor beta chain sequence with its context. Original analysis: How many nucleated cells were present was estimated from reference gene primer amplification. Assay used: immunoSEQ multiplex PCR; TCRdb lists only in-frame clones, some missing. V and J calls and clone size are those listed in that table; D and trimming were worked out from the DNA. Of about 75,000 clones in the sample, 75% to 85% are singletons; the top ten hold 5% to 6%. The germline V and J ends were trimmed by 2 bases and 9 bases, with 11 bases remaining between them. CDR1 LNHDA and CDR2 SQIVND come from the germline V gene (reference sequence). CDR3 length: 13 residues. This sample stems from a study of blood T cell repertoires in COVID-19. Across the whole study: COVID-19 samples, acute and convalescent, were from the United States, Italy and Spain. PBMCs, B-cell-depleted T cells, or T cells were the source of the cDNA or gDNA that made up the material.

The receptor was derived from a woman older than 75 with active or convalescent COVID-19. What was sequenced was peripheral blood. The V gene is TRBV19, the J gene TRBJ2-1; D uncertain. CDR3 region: CASSIPLPGEQFF. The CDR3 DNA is TGTGCCAGTAGTATACCCCTGCCGGGTGAGCAGTTCTTC.